This T cell receptor beta chain was observed in a study of control samples from healthy donors and cancer patients (dated by TCRdb to 2019 to 2021). On this clone itself: The specificity of this receptor is unknown. The sample holds no much larger clone one base away, and base qualities are not on file.

The CDR3 contains 16 residues, cysteine and phenylalanine counted. Only the CDR3 DNA stays, 48 bases, in frame from base 1. The germline V gene provides CDR1 SGHNT and CDR2 YENEEA. Unmatched junction bases come to 9, with V trimmed by 4 bases and J by 5 bases. Libraries were prepared through the immunoSEQ multiplex PCR assay. This is the immuneACCESS table as TCRdb keeps it, with only in-frame sequences that have V and J called. A part of the clones is gone; compared with another copy, unresolved V genes explain less than half, and the rest is unexplained. Present in this sample are about 44,000 clones, about 87% of which were seen just once. 10% to 13% of the sample is taken by the ten largest.

The sample was PBMCs. The receptor was derived from a woman in her sixties or seventies with lung cancer. In this chain, TRBV11-3 is recombined with TRBJ1-2; the central 11 bases match TRBD1. The sequenced DNA is TGTGCCAGCAGCTCAACTCCTGGGACAGGGGGTTATGGCTACACCTTC. Its amino acids are CASSSTPGTGGYGYTF.